This T cell receptor beta chain was sequenced during a study of blood T cell repertoires in COVID-19 (dated by TCRdb to 2018 to 2020). Regarding the research as a whole: Collaborator samples came from the United States, Italy and Spain and covered acute and convalescent phases of COVID-19. A freely available public database, intended as a resource for researchers studying the immune response to SARS-CoV-2, is where the repertoires were released. Samples were obtained from the ongoing ImmuneRACE study (first 160 participants) and from roughly 1,300 subjects provided by 6 global collaborators. The prospective study material was composed of cDNA or gDNA derived from T cells, B-cell-depleted T cells, or PBMCs. The dataset comprised deeply sampled blood TCRbeta repertoires from subjects exposed to, actively infected with, or recovered from COVID-19. A de-identified subject ID, COVID-19 status, age in years and sex were almost always included in the sample metadata. Where available, HLA class I and class II types were taken from metadata supplied by the sample provider and were not determined by assay-based typing. Here is what the overall study found, with its caveats: The quantity of clinical and demographic metadata differed by source and by participant and was supplied without curation.

A note on this clone: Its recognized antigen is unknown. No much larger clonotype is one base removed from it; base qualities were not supplied.

TCRbeta CDR3 regions were amplified from genomic DNA using the immunoSEQ Assay, a bias-controlled multiplex PCR. The authors' analysis ran thus. Within the assay, amplification of reference gene primers was used to estimate how many nucleated cells each sample contained. Sequence reads were collapsed and filtered to measure the absolute abundance of every unique TCRbeta CDR3 rearrangement. For each sample, productive Simpson clonality was calculated as the square root of Simpson's diversity index across productive rearrangements. What TCRdb holds here is the immuneACCESS table cut down to in-frame rearrangements. Part of the clones is not present; checked against another copy, under half of the missing clones reflect an unresolved V gene, and the others are unexplained. V and J calls and clone size are copied from that table; D and trimming were computed from the DNA. The sample table shows 200,000 to 250,000 clones, and about 82% are seen once. The ten largest clonotypes hold 2.4% of the sample.

Counted from cysteine to phenylalanine, this CDR3 has 14 amino acids. Only CDR3 DNA remains: 42 bases, in frame from the first base. CDR1 MNHEY and CDR2 SVGEGT are derived from the germline V gene. A distance of 9 bases separates the germline ends of V and J, which lose 6 bases and 0 bases respectively. One collaborating source in Seattle enrolled patients during active infection and followed them longitudinally through the course of disease. Each collaborating institution followed its own protocols to collect whole blood in K2EDTA tubes. Collaborator samples were shipped for TCRbeta analysis as frozen whole blood, isolated PBMCs, or DNA extracted from either sample type.

The clonotype comes from a woman in her 70s with COVID-19, enrolled during active disease. Material: peripheral blood. The rearrangement joined TRBV6-2 or TRBV6-3 to TRBJ1-3, with no confident D gene call. The nucleotide sequence reads TGTGCCAGCAGCCGGGCGAACTCTGGAAACACCATATATTTT. Translated, it gives CASSRANSGNTIYF.